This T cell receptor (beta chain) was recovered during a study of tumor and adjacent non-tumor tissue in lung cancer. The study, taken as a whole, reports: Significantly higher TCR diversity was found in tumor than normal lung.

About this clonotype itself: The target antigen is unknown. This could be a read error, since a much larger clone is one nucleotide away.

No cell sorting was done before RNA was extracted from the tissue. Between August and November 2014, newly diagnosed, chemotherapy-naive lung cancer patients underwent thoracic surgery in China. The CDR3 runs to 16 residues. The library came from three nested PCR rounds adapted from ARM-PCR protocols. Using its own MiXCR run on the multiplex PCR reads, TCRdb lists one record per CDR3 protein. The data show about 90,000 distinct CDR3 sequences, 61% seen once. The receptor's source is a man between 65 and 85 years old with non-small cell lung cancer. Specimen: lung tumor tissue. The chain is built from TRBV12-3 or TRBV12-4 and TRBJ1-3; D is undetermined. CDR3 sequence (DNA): TGTGCCAGCAGTCCCCAAGCGGGCTTCTCTGGAAACACCAAATATTTT. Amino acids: CASSPQAGFSGNTKYF.